The 23 T cell receptor beta chains below were found in one sample sequenced in a study of blood T cell repertoires in COVID-19. The repertoire was sequenced with immunoSEQ multiplex PCR; TCRdb's copy has only in-frame clones and lacks some. Here the sample spans about 24,000 clones, approximately 85% being singletons. The sequenced sample was peripheral blood. These receptors were taken from a human donor with active COVID-19. The donor label of this sample is uncertain.

The J gene is TRBJ2-3, the V gene TRBV5-8; D possibly corresponds to TRBD2 (5 bases). The germline V gene encodes CDR1 SGHTS and CDR2 YDEGEE. The CDR3 is 17 residues long. Trimming shortened V by 0 bases and J by 4 bases, and 18 bases separated the two germline ends. CDR3 bases: TGTGCCAGCAGCTTGGGGTCCGCTAGCAGCGTCGCAGATACGCAGTATTTT. Its protein product is CASSLGSASSVADTQYF.

The rearrangement uses TRBV6-2 or TRBV6-3 and TRBJ2-7; 10 bases fit TRBD2. The CDR3 spans 14 residues. From germline, CDR1 is MNHEY and CDR2 SVGEGT. V gave up 3 bases and J gave up 7 bases; unmatched junction bases: 6. CDR3 sequence reads: CASSYGLAGVEQYF. Here the CDR3 DNA reads TGTGCCAGCAGTTATGGGCTAGCGGGAGTTGAGCAGTACTTC.

The rearrangement joins TRBV12-3 or TRBV12-4 to TRBJ2-7; possibly TRBD1 for D (6 bases). CDR3 length equals 12 residues. Trimming left V 1 base short and J 6 bases short, with 7 bases between. In DNA form, the CDR3 reads TGTGCCAGCAGTTTAGAGACAGGCGAGCAGTACTTC. Its protein product is CASSLETGEQYF.

The chain links TRBV7-6 to TRBJ1-1; weak D call: TRBD1 (5 bases). Per germline, CDR1 SGHVS and CDR2 FNYEAQ. V shed 2 bases and J shed 6 bases, with 16 bases lying between them. The CDR3 runs to 15 residues. CDR3 protein: CASSLPLGGFAEAFF. CDR3 in DNA: TGTGCCAGCAGCTTACCCCTCGGGGGGTTCGCTGAAGCTTTCTTT.

J is TRBJ2-1 and V is TRBV19; TRBD1 matches 10 bases. The junction had 4 bases not matched to a gene; V was cut back by 5 bases and J by 3 bases. Germline CDR1 is LNHDA and CDR2 is SQIVND (reference sequence). The CDR3 is 15 residues long. Here the CDR3 reads CASSLGDRGYNEQFF. The CDR3 DNA sequence: TGTGCCAGTAGTCTCGGGGACAGGGGCTACAATGAGCAGTTCTTC.

This rearrangement joins TRBV6-2 or TRBV6-3 to TRBJ2-7; 7 bases line up with TRBD1. This CDR3 comprises 15 residues. V dropped 5 bases and J dropped 0; count of bases not matched to a gene: 7. The germline V gene has CDR1 MNHEY and CDR2 SVGEGT. In DNA, the CDR3 is TGTGCCAGCAGTCCGGGACAGAGAATCTCCTACGAGCAGTACTTC. This codes for CASSPGQRISYEQYF.

This sequence joins TRBV27 and TRBJ2-7, with a possible D match to TRBD1 (6 bases). Germline V gene sequence: CDR1 MNHEY, CDR2 SMNVEV (reference sequence). Trimming shortened V by 6 bases and J by 9 bases, and 21 bases separated the two germline ends. The CDR3 contains 14 residues. The CDR3 DNA sequence: TGTGCCAGCAGACCGGGACACCAACTACGAGGGCAGTACTTC. Protein sequence: CASRPGHQLRGQYF.

V usage is TRBV5-8 and J usage is TRBJ2-4; TRBD2 is a possible D gene (5 bases). Trimming stripped 2 bases from V and 1 base from J, with 10 bases between. The CDR3 runs to 15 residues. The germline CDR1 and CDR2 sequences are SGHTS and YDEGEE. The CDR3 nucleotides are TGTGCCAGCAGCTTCCGGGGAATGGCCAAAAACATTCAGTACTTC. It yields the protein CASSFRGMAKNIQYF.

The rearrangement joins TRBV5-4 to TRBJ2-3, with TRBD2 matching over 10 bases. The length of the CDR3 is 14 residues. After removal of 10 bases from V and 3 bases from J, the junction contained 8 bases not matched to a gene. Looked up from germline, CDR1 is SGHNT and CDR2 is YYREEE (reference sequence). For the CDR3, the DNA is TGTGCCGGACGTAGCGGGAGGCAAACAGATACGCAGTATTTT. This codes for CAGRSGRQTDTQYF.

This clone occurred once. The chain joins TRBV9 to TRBJ1-4; D is perhaps TRBD1 (6 bases). The CDR3 totals 14 residues. V was pared by 1 base and J by 4 bases, with 8 bases between. Germline-derived CDR1 and CDR2 are SGDLS and YYNGEE. This CDR3 reads CASSVRGGNEKLFF. The CDR3 DNA is TGTGCCAGCAGCGTACGAGGGGGTAATGAAAAACTGTTTTTT.

The V and J genes are TRBV12-5 and TRBJ2-1; 14 nucleotides align to TRBD2. CDR3 size: 16 residues. V gave up 6 bases and J gave up 10 bases; unmatched junction bases: 11. CDR1 and CDR2 (germline): LGHNT, FRNRAP. The CDR3: CASGPRLAGGSEEQFF. The CDR3 DNA reads as TGTGCTAGTGGCCCGAGACTAGCGGGAGGGAGTGAGGAGCAGTTCTTC.

V is TRBV9 and J is TRBJ2-1, with 7 bases fitting TRBD2. This CDR3 comprises 15 residues. Germline loops: CDR1 SGDLS, CDR2 YYNGEE. The ends lost 0 bases at V and 4 bases at J; junction bases unmatched: 4. CDR3 residues: CASSVEWGGYNEQFF. In DNA form, the CDR3 reads TGTGCCAGCAGCGTAGAGTGGGGGGGTTACAATGAGCAGTTCTTC.

In its sample, this clone was seen a few times. The V gene is TRBV7-9, the J gene TRBJ2-2; D is perhaps TRBD2 (5 bases). There are 17 residues in the CDR3. Trimming cost V 4 bases and J 3 bases, with 18 bases left between them. Germline CDR1 is SEHNR and CDR2 is FQNEAQ (reference sequence). The CDR3: CASSSRELHGHTGELFF. CDR3 sequence (DNA): TGTGCCAGCAGCTCAAGGGAGTTACATGGGCACACCGGGGAGCTGTTTTTT.

The V gene is TRBV30, the J gene TRBJ2-7; D is possibly TRBD2 (5 bases). V gave up 4 bases and J gave up 0 bases, with 16 bases separating them. CDR1 is GTSNPN, CDR2 SVGIG, per germline (reference sequence). The CDR3 covers 15 residues. The CDR3 protein is CAWNSIAYSSYEQYF. The CDR3 DNA reads as TGTGCCTGGAATTCCATAGCGTATAGCTCCTACGAGCAGTACTTC.

This chain links TRBV9 with TRBJ1-2, with 9 bases matching TRBD1. The junction had 15 bases not matched to a gene; V was cut back by 3 bases and J by 3 bases. The germline gives CDR1 SGDLS, CDR2 YYNGEE. The CDR3 is 18 amino acids. In DNA form, the CDR3 reads TGTGCCAGCAGCGCCCAAGGGACAGGGTCTACTATTGACTATGGCTACACCTTC. Translation: CASSAQGTGSTIDYGYTF.

This rearrangement joins TRBV6-6 to TRBJ2-3, with a tentative D call TRBD1 (5 bases). Trimming cost V 0 bases and J 5 bases, with 9 bases left between them. Germline CDR1 is MNHNY and CDR2 is SVGAGI (reference sequence). The CDR3 length is 14 residues. CDR3 loop: CASSYSQGEDTQYF. The CDR3 DNA sequence: TGTGCCAGCAGTTACTCCCAGGGCGAAGATACGCAGTATTTT.

This rearrangement joins TRBV6-5 to TRBJ2-7, with 11 nucleotides matching TRBD2. This CDR3 region has 15 residues. V lost 5 bases and J lost 2; bases outside the gene matches: 5. Germline V gives CDR1 MNHEY, CDR2 SVGAGI. CDR3 residues: CASSRTSGSTYEQYF. The DNA of the CDR3 is TGTGCCAGCAGTCGAACTAGCGGGAGTACCTACGAGCAGTACTTC.

The chain carries TRBV7-6 and TRBJ2-2; D perhaps matches TRBD1 (6 bases). Trimming took 2 bases from V and 0 from J, leaving 10 bases between them. The CDR3 is 16 residues long. Per the germline V gene, CDR1 is SGHVS and CDR2 is FNYEAQ. The CDR3 reads CASSLSSGANTGELFF. In nucleotides, the CDR3 is TGTGCCAGCAGCTTAAGCTCAGGGGCGAACACCGGGGAGCTGTTTTTT.

The chain's CDR3 is CASSLEWDRGNEQFF. For the CDR3, the DNA is TGTGCCAGCAGCTTAGAATGGGACAGGGGCAATGAGCAGTTCTTC. This rearrangement joins TRBV7-9 to TRBJ2-1; 10 positions match TRBD1. The ends lost 1 base at V and 6 bases at J; junction bases unmatched: 3. Germline CDR1 reads SEHNR; CDR2 reads FQNEAQ (reference sequence). The CDR3 has 15 residues.

The J gene is TRBJ1-4, the V gene TRBV5-1; D ambiguous. Per the germline V gene, CDR1 is SGHRS and CDR2 is YFSETQ. The CDR3 extends over 13 amino acids. V was pared by 5 bases and J by 1 base, with 6 bases between. The CDR3 sequence is CASSGVTNEKLFF. The DNA for the CDR3 is TGCGCCAGCAGTGGAGTAACTAATGAAAAACTGTTTTTT.

The chain has TRBV13 and TRBJ2-3; 14 nucleotides align to TRBD2. From germline, CDR1 is PRHDT and CDR2 FYEKMQ (reference sequence). V trimming: 5 bases; J trimming: 2 bases; junction bases outside the gene matches: 9. The CDR3 totals 18 residues. The CDR3 loop is CASSQPGLAGAITDTQYF. CDR3 sequence (DNA): TGTGCCAGCAGCCAGCCGGGACTAGCGGGAGCGATCACAGATACGCAGTATTTT.

V and J are TRBV5-4 and TRBJ2-5, with TRBD2 matching over 8 bases. The CDR3 covers 15 residues. V was clipped by 0 bases and J by 2 bases; unmatched bases: 3. The germline CDR1 and CDR2 sequences are SGHNT and YYREEE (reference sequence). The CDR3 protein is CASSLAAGEQETQYF. In DNA, the CDR3 is TGTGCCAGCAGCTTGGCAGCGGGGGAACAAGAGACCCAGTACTTC.

The chain employs TRBV18 and TRBJ1-3, with D possibly TRBD1 on 6 matching bases. This CDR3 region has 16 residues. With 6 bases removed from V and 0 bases from J, the gap between germline ends came to 15 bases. Germline V gene lookup returns CDR1 KGHSH and CDR2 LQKENI. CDR3 protein: CASSPSQGGSGNTIYF. As DNA, the CDR3 is TGTGCCAGCTCCCCCTCCCAAGGGGGCTCTGGAAACACCATATATTTT.